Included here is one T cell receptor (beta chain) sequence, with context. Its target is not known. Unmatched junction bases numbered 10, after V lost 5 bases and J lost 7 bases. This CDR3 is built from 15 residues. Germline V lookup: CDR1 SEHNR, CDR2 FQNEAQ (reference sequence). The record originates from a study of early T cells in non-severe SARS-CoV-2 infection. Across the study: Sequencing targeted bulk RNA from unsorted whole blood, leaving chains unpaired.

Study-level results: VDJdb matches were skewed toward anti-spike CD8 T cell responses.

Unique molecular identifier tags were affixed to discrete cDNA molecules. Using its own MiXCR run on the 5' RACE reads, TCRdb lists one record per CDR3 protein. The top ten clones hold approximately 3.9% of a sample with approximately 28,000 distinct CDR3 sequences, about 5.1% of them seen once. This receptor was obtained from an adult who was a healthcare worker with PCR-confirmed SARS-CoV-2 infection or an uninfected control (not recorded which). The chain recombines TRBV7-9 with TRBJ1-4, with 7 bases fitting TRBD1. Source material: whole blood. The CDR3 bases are TGTGCCAGCAGCGTCAGGGGGACGGGCAGTGAAAAACTGTTTTTT. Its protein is CASSVRGTGSEKLFF.